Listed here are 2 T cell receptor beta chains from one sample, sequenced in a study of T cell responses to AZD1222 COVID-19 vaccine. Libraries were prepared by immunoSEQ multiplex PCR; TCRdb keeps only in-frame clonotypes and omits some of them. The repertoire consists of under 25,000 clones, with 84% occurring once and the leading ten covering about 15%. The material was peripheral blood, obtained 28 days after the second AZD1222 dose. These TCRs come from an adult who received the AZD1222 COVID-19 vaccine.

The CDR3 nucleotides read TGTGCCAGCAGCTTCCAGGGGGACTGGGATGAGCAGTTCTTC. Translation: CASSFQGDWDEQFF. The J gene is TRBJ2-1, the V gene TRBV5-4, with TRBD1 as a possible D gene (7 bases). Trimming took off 2 bases at V and 8 bases at J, with 14 bases between the two ends. Germline CDR1 reads SGHNT; CDR2 reads YYREEE (reference sequence). The CDR3 spans 14 residues. Complete variable domain (other parts from reference TRBV5-4 and TRBJ2-1): ETGVTQSPTHLIKTRGQQVTLRCSSQSGHNTVSWYQQALGQGPQFIFQYYREEENGRGNFPPRFSGLQFPNYSSELNVNALELDDSALYLCASSFQGDWDEQFFGPGTRLTVL.

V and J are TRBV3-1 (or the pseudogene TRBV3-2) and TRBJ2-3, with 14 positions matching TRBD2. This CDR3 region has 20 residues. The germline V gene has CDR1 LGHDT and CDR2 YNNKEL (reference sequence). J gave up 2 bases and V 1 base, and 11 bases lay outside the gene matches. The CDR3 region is CASSQGPGTSGRRNTDTQYF. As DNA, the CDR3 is TGTGCCAGCAGCCAAGGGCCCGGGACTAGCGGGAGACGGAACACAGATACGCAGTATTTT.